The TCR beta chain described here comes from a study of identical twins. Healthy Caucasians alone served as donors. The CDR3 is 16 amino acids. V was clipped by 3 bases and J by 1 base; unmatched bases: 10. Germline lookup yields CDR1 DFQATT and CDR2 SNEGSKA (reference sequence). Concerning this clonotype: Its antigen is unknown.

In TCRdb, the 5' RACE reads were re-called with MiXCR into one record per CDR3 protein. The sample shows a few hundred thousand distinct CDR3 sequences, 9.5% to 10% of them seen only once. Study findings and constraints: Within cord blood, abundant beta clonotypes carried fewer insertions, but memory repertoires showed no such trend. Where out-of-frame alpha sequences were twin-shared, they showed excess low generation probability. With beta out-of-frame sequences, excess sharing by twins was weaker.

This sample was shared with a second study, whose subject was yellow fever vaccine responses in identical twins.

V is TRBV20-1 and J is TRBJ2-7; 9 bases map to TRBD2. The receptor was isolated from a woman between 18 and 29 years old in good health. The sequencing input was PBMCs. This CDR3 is CSARDSRSGGSYEQYF. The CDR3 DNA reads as TGCAGTGCTAGGGACAGCCGTAGCGGGGGATCCTACGAGCAGTACTTC.